Described below is a single TCR beta chain sequence and its context. The data were obtained in a study of blood T cell repertoires in COVID-19. About the research overall: In each case, the material was cDNA or gDNA derived from T cells, B-cell-depleted T cells, or PBMCs.

Original processing notes: Reference gene primer amplification in the assay estimated nucleated cell counts. Assay used: immunoSEQ multiplex PCR; TCRdb lists only in-frame clones, some missing. V, J and clone size are those of that table, while D and trimming were read from the DNA. This table has approximately 180,000 clones, 75% to 90% appearing once. The CDR3 runs 15 residues. Germline CDR1 reads SGHRS; CDR2 reads YFSETQ. The V and J ends lost 0 bases and 1 base respectively, with 10 bases between them. Each participant's cohort was designated according to participant-reported clinical history. The sequencing input was PBMCs or T cells enriched from blood (not recorded which). The TCR comes from a man aged 35-49 years who had recovered from COVID-19. The chain links TRBV5-1 to TRBJ1-1, with D possibly being TRBD1 (5 bases). CDR3 bases: TGCGCCAGCAGCTTGGCCACAGGCAGGAACACTGAAGCTTTCTTT. This gives the protein CASSLATGRNTEAFF.